These 18 T cell receptor beta chains share one sample of origin, sequenced in a study of neurological immune-mediated disorders. A single record per CDR3 protein comes from TCRdb applying MiXCR to the 5' RACE reads. The profile shows 55,000 to 70,000 distinct CDR3 sequences, almost 4% of them singletons. The sample comprised PBMCs. The receptors here all came from a man younger than 45 with multiple sclerosis.

This clonotype was counted ten times or more. The rearrangement links TRBV20-1 to TRBJ1-2; a weak D match, TRBD1 (6 bases). This CDR3 is built from 15 residues. V was shortened by 6 bases and J by 3 bases, with 20 bases between the two germline ends. Germline values: CDR1 DFQATT, CDR2 SNEGSKA (reference sequence). The chain's CDR3 is CSAIQGPGTYYGYTF. The DNA of the CDR3 is TGCAGTGCCATACAGGGACCTGGGACGTACTATGGCTACACCTTC.

The J gene is TRBJ2-5, the V gene TRBV24-1; perhaps TRBD1 as D (5 bases). V was trimmed by 4 bases and J by 5 bases, leaving 16 bases between them. Germline CDR1 and CDR2: KGHDR and SFDVKD. The CDR3 loop spans 15 amino acids. The CDR3 loop reads CATSEPARAGETQYF. The CDR3 DNA is TGTGCCACCAGTGAACCCGCCCGGGCAGGGGAGACCCAGTACTTC.

This clonotype was seen at least ten times. This sequence joins TRBV9 and TRBJ1-2; D uncertain. CDR1 and CDR2 (germline): SGDLS, YYNGEE. V shed 3 bases and J shed 4 bases, with 4 bases lying between them. This CDR3 spans 11 amino acids. As DNA, the CDR3 is TGTGCCAGCAGCGCGACCTATGGCTACACCTTC. Amino acids: CASSATYGYTF.

This clonotype was found many times. The gene calls are TRBV6-5 and TRBJ1-1; no reliable D call. The V end was cut by 7 bases, the J end by 1 base, with 10 bases between. The CDR3 is 13 residues long. Germline V lookup: CDR1 MNHEY, CDR2 SVGAGI. CDR3 sequence: CASTWRKNTEAFF. The CDR3 DNA sequence: TGTGCCAGCACCTGGAGGAAGAACACTGAAGCTTTCTTT.

To note about this clonotype: One base away lies a much larger clone, so this may be a sequencing read error. This sequence joins TRBV5-1 and TRBJ2-1; no clear D gene. CDR1 and CDR2 from the germline V gene are SGHRS and YFSETQ. CDR3 length: 15 residues. DNA for the CDR3: TGCGCCAACAGCTTTCAACCGAGCTCCTACAATGAGCAGTTCTTC. Translating it yields CANSFQPSSYNEQFF.

This clonotype has ten or more counts. CDR3 amino acids: CASSLVATAGSGNTIYF. The CDR3 DNA is TGTGCCAGCAGTTTAGTAGCCACCGCGGGCTCTGGAAACACCATATATTTT. The chain recombines TRBV12-3 or TRBV12-4 with TRBJ1-3; D is unresolved. Between the trimmed V and J ends, which lost 1 base and 0 bases, there was a span of 13 bases. The CDR3 runs 17 residues.

This clonotype was picked up many times. The J gene is TRBJ2-5, the V gene TRBV5-1; D is unresolved. V gave up 0 bases and J gave up 5 bases, with 11 bases separating them. CDR3 length: 14 residues. Germline CDR1 is SGHRS and CDR2 is YFSETQ. CDR3 residues: CASSLGSIDETQYF. CDR3 bases: TGCGCCAGCAGCTTGGGGTCCATCGATGAGACCCAGTACTTC.

The table lists this clonotype with many counts. This chain joins TRBV7-3 and TRBJ2-7; 9 bases are a match to TRBD2. Germline loops: CDR1 SGHTA, CDR2 FQGTGA. The CDR3 is 15 residues long. With V trimmed by 5 bases and J by 0 bases, 5 bases remained unmatched. The CDR3 sequence is CASSLSGGPSYEQYF. As DNA, the CDR3 is TGTGCCAGCAGCCTCAGCGGGGGGCCCTCCTACGAGCAGTACTTC.

This clonotype was observed at least ten times. The CDR3 loop is CASSFAAGGSYEQYF. CDR3 nucleotide sequence: TGTGCCAGCAGTTTTGCAGCGGGGGGCAGCTACGAGCAGTACTTC. The rearrangement uses TRBV27 and TRBJ2-7; 9 bases are a match to TRBD2. V gave up 3 bases and J gave up 3 bases; unmatched junction bases: 6. This CDR3 has 15 residues. Per the germline V gene, CDR1 is MNHEY and CDR2 is SMNVEV (reference sequence).

This clonotype was seen ten or more times. This chain uses TRBV25-1 with TRBJ1-3; D may be TRBD1 (5 bases). CDR3 length: 13 amino acids. Germline V gives CDR1 MGHDK, CDR2 SYGVNS. V shed 1 base and J shed 7 bases, with 8 bases lying between them. The CDR3 DNA is TGTGCCAGCAGTGAATCAGGGATTAACACCATATATTTT. Protein product: CASSESGINTIYF.

This clonotype was observed a handful of times. This sequence joins TRBV5-1 and TRBJ2-1; 10 nucleotides align to TRBD2. CDR1 is SGHRS and CDR2 is YFSETQ in the germline V gene. The CDR3 consists of 16 residues. The V gene end was trimmed by 3 bases and the J gene end by 7 bases; junction bases not matched to a gene: 10. The CDR3 reads CASSYNQRGGLNEQFF. The CDR3 DNA is TGCGCCAGCAGCTATAATCAGCGGGGGGGCTTGAATGAGCAGTTCTTC. The full variable domain, its missing parts supplied by reference TRBV5-1 and TRBJ2-1, is KAGVTQTPRYLIKTRGQQVTLSCSPISGHRSVSWYQQTPGQGLQFLFEYFSETQRNKGNFPGRFSGRQFSNSRSEMNVSTLELGDSALYLCASSYNQRGGLNEQFFGPGTRLTVL.

There are many counts of this clonotype. The genes are TRBV5-1 and TRBJ2-1; no clear D. V was trimmed by 0 bases and J by 0 bases, leaving 7 bases between them. The CDR3 contains 15 residues. The V gene's germline CDR1 is SGHRS and CDR2 YFSETQ. CDR3 sequence reads: CASSLGRSSYNEQFF. CDR3 in DNA: TGCGCCAGCAGCTTGGGTCGGAGCTCCTACAATGAGCAGTTCTTC.

This clonotype was seen repeatedly, ten times or more. This chain uses TRBV7-2 with TRBJ2-7; D not certain. The length of the CDR3 is 14 residues. V was shortened by 5 bases and J by 1 base, with 12 bases between the two germline ends. CDR1 and CDR2 from the germline V gene are SGHTA and FQGNSA. CDR3: CASSPRWSSYEQYF. DNA of the CDR3: TGTGCCAGCAGCCCTAGATGGAGTTCCTACGAGCAGTACTTC.

This clonotype has at least ten counts. The V call is TRBV7-9, the J call TRBJ1-1, with 9 positions matching TRBD1. The CDR3 spans 17 residues. The V gene's germline CDR1 is SEHNR and CDR2 FQNEAQ (reference sequence). Trimming took 5 bases from V and 0 from J; bases not matched to a gene: 10. CDR3 amino acids: CASSPRGQGIMNTEAFF. Written as DNA, the CDR3 is TGTGCCAGCAGCCCAAGGGGACAGGGAATAATGAACACTGAAGCTTTCTTT.

A remark on this clonotype: One end of the junction varies from germline; a read error may be responsible. The chain uses TRBV6-6 and TRBJ1-5; tentative D call: TRBD1 (6 bases). Germline-derived CDR1 and CDR2 are MNHNY and SVGAGI (reference sequence). This CDR3 is 16 amino acids long. The CDR3 is CASSYVSGARNQPQNF. Written as DNA, the CDR3 is TGTGCCAGCAGTTACGTTTCGGGGGCGCGAAACCAGCCCCAGAATTTT.

The table lists this clonotype with a few counts. The chain links TRBV3-1 to TRBJ2-3; 7 nucleotides line up with TRBD2. V shed 3 bases and J 5 bases; nucleotides not matched to a gene: 11. The V gene's germline CDR1 is LGHDT and CDR2 YNNKEL (reference sequence). The CDR3 has 16 residues. The CDR3 loop reads CASSQGRGGRGDTQYF. DNA for the CDR3: TGTGCCAGCAGCCAGGGCCGGGGAGGGCGTGGAGATACGCAGTATTTT.

J is TRBJ2-7 and V is TRBV5-1; D is perhaps TRBD1 (6 bases). The V end lost 5 bases, the J end lost 4 bases, and 19 bases lay between the germline ends. Germline V gives CDR1 SGHRS, CDR2 YFSETQ. This CDR3 contains 15 residues. DNA for the CDR3: TGCGCCAGCAGGCTGACCGGGACATGGAGATACGAGCAGTACTTC. Protein sequence: CASRLTGTWRYEQYF.

A remark on this clonotype: Germline is not matched at one junction end, which may reflect a read error. J is TRBJ1-5 and V is TRBV5-1; TRBD1 agrees at 10 bases. Germline V gene data show CDR1 as SGHRS and CDR2 as YFSETQ. This CDR3 contains 14 residues. The CDR3 reads CASSLGTGDQPQNF. The DNA for the CDR3 is TGCGCCAGCAGCCTAGGGACAGGGGATCAGCCCCAGAATTTT.